This is a list of T cell receptor beta chains from one sample in a study of blood T cell repertoires in COVID-19. Profiling relied on immunoSEQ multiplex PCR, and the TCRdb table lists in-frame clones only, not all of them. The table includes 150,000 to 200,000 clones, about 90% detected once. Material: PBMCs or T cells enriched from blood (not recorded which). Receptors originate from a woman aged 18-35 years who had recovered from COVID-19. The CDR3 runs from the conserved cysteine through the conserved F or W. A D gene is named only where the DNA matches it firmly. Size is omitted from some rows. Given values are once, few, many or a class for expanded clones.

TRBJ1-4,NA,TRBV5-1,NA,TGCGCCAGCCGGGATGACCGGAAGGCGGATAAACTGTTTTTT,CASRDDRKADKLFF
TRBJ1-1,NA,TRBV7-9,NA,TGTGCCAGCAGTAAACGGGAGCGCGGGACTGAAGCTTTCTTT,CASSKRERGTEAFF
TRBJ1-5,NA,TRBV6-5,NA,TGTGCCAGCAGTTACTCCCTCGGCGGTCAGCCCCAGCATTTT,CASSYSLGGQPQHF
TRBJ2-2,NA,TRBV7-2,NA,TGTGCCAGCAGCTTGGCTAGTGGTGGGGAGCTGTTTTTT,CASSLASGGELFF
TRBJ2-7,NA,TRBV11-1,NA,TGTGCCAGCAGCTATTCAACTAAGCGATCGTCTTACGAGCAGTACTTC,CASSYSTKRSSYEQYF
TRBJ2-2,NA,TRBV5-4,many,TGTGCCAGCAGCCCAGGACAGAACACCGGGGAGCTGTTTTTT,CASSPGQNTGELFF
TRBJ1-2,TRBD1,TRBV12-3/TRBV12-4,few,TGTGCCAGCACCTTAGACAGGGGGAGGGACTACACCTTC,CASTLDRGRDYTF
TRBJ2-2,NA,TRBV27,NA,TGTGCCAGCAGTTTCGGTCCGAACACCGGGGAGCTGTTTTTT,CASSFGPNTGELFF
TRBJ1-2,NA,TRBV2,NA,TGTGCCAGCAGTGAAGCGGGGGCAGCACCGACTCTCTATGGCTACACCTTC,CASSEAGAAPTLYGYTF
TRBJ1-1,NA,TRBV28,NA,TGTGCCAGCACCAAAGCGGGATCTGAAGCTTTCTTT,CASTKAGSEAFF
TRBJ2-2,NA,TRBV30,NA,TGTGCCTGGAGTCCGACTACTACTGTCTCGGGGGAGCTGTTTTTT,CAWSPTTTVSGELFF
TRBJ2-7,TRBD2,TRBV7-9,NA,TGTGCCAGCAGCTCCGGTCCCGGGACTAGCGGATACGAGCAGTACTTC,CASSSGPGTSGYEQYF
TRBJ2-3,NA,TRBV19,NA,TGTGCCAGTACTCCACTAGTTGGGGATACGCAGTATTTT,CASTPLVGDTQYF
TRBJ1-4,NA,TRBV15,few,TGTGCCACCAGCAGAGTAGGGACTCCAACTAATGAAAAACTGTTTTTT,CATSRVGTPTNEKLFF
TRBJ1-1,NA,TRBV6-6,NA,TGTGCCAGCAGTTACTCTGGGAGGGGACACACTGAAGCTTTCTTT,CASSYSGRGHTEAFF
TRBJ2-7,TRBD2,TRBV10-3,once,TGTGCCACCGAGGAAGGGGTCGGACTAGCGGGAACCCTCTCTAAGGAGCAGTACTTC,CATEEGVGLAGTLSKEQYF
TRBJ2-7,TRBD1,TRBV4-1,NA,TGCGCCAGCAGCCACCTGGACAGGGGAAGCGAGCAGTACTTC,CASSHLDRGSEQYF
TRBJ1-4,NA,TRBV7-2,NA,TGTGCCAGCAACTTGGGGGCTTGGGGAACTAATGAAAAACTGTTTTTT,CASNLGAWGTNEKLFF
TRBJ1-3,NA,TRBV5-1,NA,TGCGCCAGCAGCCCAGGCAGCTCTGGAAACACCATATATTTT,CASSPGSSGNTIYF
TRBJ2-7,TRBD1,TRBV20-1,NA,TGCAGTGCTAGTTCGGACAGGGAGTACGAGCAGTACTTC,CSASSDREYEQYF
TRBJ1-2,NA,TRBV5-4,NA,TGTGCCAGCAGTACCCCGGGCAGGGGAAATGGCTACACCTTC,CASSTPGRGNGYTF
TRBJ1-1,TRBD1,TRBV4-1,NA,TGCGCCAGCAGCCATGAAGGGGGACAGCTGAACACTGAAGCTTTCTTT,CASSHEGGQLNTEAFF
TRBJ2-2,TRBD2,TRBV7-9,NA,TGTGCCAGCAGCCTGCCGGTTGGCACTAGCGCCGGGGAGCTGTTTTTT,CASSLPVGTSAGELFF
TRBJ1-5,TRBD1,TRBV28,NA,TGTGCCAGCAGTCCCGGGACAGATAGCAATCAGCCCCAGCATTTT,CASSPGTDSNQPQHF
TRBJ1-5,NA,TRBV10-3,NA,TGTGCCATCAGGGGCGAGAATCAGCCCCAGCATTTT,CAIRGENQPQHF
TRBJ1-1,TRBD1,TRBV10-3,NA,TGTGCCATCAGTGAAGGGCAGGGGGTGACTGAAGCTTTCTTT,CAISEGQGVTEAFF
TRBJ1-1,TRBD1,TRBV6-5,NA,TGTGCCAGCAGTTACGGAAGGACAGGGGGTGAAGCTTTCTTT,CASSYGRTGGEAFF
TRBJ2-1,NA,TRBV7-9,NA,TGTGCCAGCAGGCCGGGAGCTACTTTCAATGAGCAGTTCTTC,CASRPGATFNEQFF
TRBJ1-2,TRBD1,TRBV6-4,NA,TGTGCCAGCAGTTTCCTCGGACAGGGTATCTATGGCTACACCTTC,CASSFLGQGIYGYTF
TRBJ2-7,TRBD1,TRBV2,NA,TGTGCCAGCAGTGGCCCGACAGGGGTCCCAGACGAGCAGTACTTC,CASSGPTGVPDEQYF
TRBJ1-2,TRBD1,TRBV2,NA,TGTGCCAGCATCCAAGCGGCAGGGGGGTTCTATGGCTACACCTTC,CASIQAAGGFYGYTF
TRBJ2-7,TRBD1,TRBV5-6,few,TGTGCCAGCAGCTTGGGACAGGGCTTAACCTACGAGCAGTACTTC,CASSLGQGLTYEQYF
TRBJ2-5,TRBD2,TRBV5-5,NA,TGTGCCAGCAGTCAAATAGCGGGAGCCTCTAAGACCCAGTACTTC,CASSQIAGASKTQYF
TRBJ1-6,NA,TRBV5-6,NA,TGTGCCGCCATAAGGGAGGGGGTAGGAGGGTCCTATAATTCACCCCTCCACTTT,CAAIREGVGGSYNSPLHF
TRBJ2-7,TRBD1,TRBV19,NA,TGTGCCAGTAGTATGTCGACAGGGGGTGAGCAGTACTTC,CASSMSTGGEQYF
TRBJ1-1,NA,TRBV6-5,NA,TGTGCCAGCAGTCGTGACAGAGAAGCTTTCTTT,CASSRDREAFF
TRBJ2-3,TRBD2,TRBV5-8,NA,TGTGCCAGCAGCCACAGCGGGGCTAGCACAGATACGCAGTATTTT,CASSHSGASTDTQYF
TRBJ2-5,NA,TRBV28,NA,TGTGCCAGCACCCTAGGAGGAGTACAAGAGACCCAGTACTTC,CASTLGGVQETQYF
TRBJ1-5,NA,TRBV2,NA,TGTGCCAGCATCGGGGAGGGGAATCAGCCCCAGCATTTT,CASIGEGNQPQHF